This TCR beta chain stems from a study of identical twins. Study-level points and caveats: Findings depended on cross-sectional statistics rather than tracking the same donors. Insertions were fewer in abundant cord blood beta clonotypes, whereas memory repertoires showed none of this pattern.

This clonotype was seen a few times. Its antigen is as yet unknown. V dropped 3 bases and J dropped 4; count of bases not matched to a gene: 6. Germline V gene data show CDR1 as MNHNS and CDR2 as SASEGT. The CDR3 consists of 15 residues. Healthy Caucasians provided all donations. TCRdb re-called the 5' RACE reads with MiXCR, one entry per CDR3 protein. The sample has 240,000 or so distinct CDR3 sequences, about 13% seen once; the top ten hold about 4.1%. These data also formed part of another study, on yellow fever vaccine responses in identical twins.

The sequence came from a woman between 18 and 29 years old in good health. The sequencing sample was made of memory (CD45RO+) T cells sorted from blood. The chain recombines TRBV6-1 with TRBJ2-3; 8 nucleotides align to TRBD2. CDR3 nucleotides: TGTGCCAGCAGTGAGGGGCTAGCGGGTTCAGATACGCAGTATTTT. Encoded protein: CASSEGLAGSDTQYF.